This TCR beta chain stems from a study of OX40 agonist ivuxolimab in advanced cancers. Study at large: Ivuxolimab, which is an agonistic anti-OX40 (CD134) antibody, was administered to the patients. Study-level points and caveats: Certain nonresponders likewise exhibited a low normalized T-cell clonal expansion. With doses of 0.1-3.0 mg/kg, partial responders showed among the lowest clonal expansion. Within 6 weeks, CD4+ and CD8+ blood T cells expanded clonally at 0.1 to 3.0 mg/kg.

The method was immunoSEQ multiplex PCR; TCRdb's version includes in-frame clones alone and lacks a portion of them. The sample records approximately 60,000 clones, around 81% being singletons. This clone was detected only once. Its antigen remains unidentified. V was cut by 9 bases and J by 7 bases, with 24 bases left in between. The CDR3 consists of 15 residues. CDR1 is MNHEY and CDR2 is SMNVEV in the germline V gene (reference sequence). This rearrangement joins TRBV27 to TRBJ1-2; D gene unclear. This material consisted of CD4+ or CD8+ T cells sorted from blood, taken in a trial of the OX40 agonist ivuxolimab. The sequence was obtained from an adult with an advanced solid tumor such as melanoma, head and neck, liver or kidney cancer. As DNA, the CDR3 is TGTGCCAGTACCACCATGGACGGATGGACGGGTGGCTACACCTTC. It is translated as CASTTMDGWTGGYTF.